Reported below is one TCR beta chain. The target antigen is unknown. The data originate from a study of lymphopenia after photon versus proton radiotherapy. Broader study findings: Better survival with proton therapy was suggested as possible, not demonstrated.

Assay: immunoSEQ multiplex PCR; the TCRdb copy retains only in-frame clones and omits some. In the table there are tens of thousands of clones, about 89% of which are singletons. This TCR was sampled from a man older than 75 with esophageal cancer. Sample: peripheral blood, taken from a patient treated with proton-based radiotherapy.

The CDR3 nucleotides read TGTGCCAGCAGCTTGGGGTTCCCCGACTCTGGAAACACCATATATTTT. Its protein product is CASSLGFPDSGNTIYF. This sequence joins TRBV5-6 and TRBJ1-3, with D unresolved. Germline values: CDR1 SGHDT, CDR2 YYEEEE. This CDR3 is built from 16 residues. V lost 0 bases to trimming and J lost 0 bases, with 10 bases between them.